The T cell receptor (gamma chain) under discussion was sequenced for a study of gamma-delta T cells after stem cell transplantation. TCRdb re-identified clones in the RT-PCR reads via CATT. The sample carries some 4,500 gamma-chain clones, about a fifth recorded once. The germline CDR1 and CDR2 sequences are EGSNGY and YDSYNSKV. The CDR3 is made up of 11 amino acids. Trimming cost V 0 bases and J 11 bases; bases outside gene matches: 4. Remarks on this clone: The sample contains more than one DNA sequence encoding this CDR3.

This TCR was sampled from a human donor. It is not recorded whose cells these are; they may come from a transplant donor. Material: gamma-delta T cells. This chain connects TRGV2 to TRGJ1 or TRGJ2. The CDR3 nucleotides are TGTGCCACCTGGGACGGGCTCCAGAAACTCTTT. Translated: CATWDGLQKLF.